These 21 T cell receptor beta chains were sequenced from one sample in a study of blood T cell repertoires in COVID-19. Assay: immunoSEQ multiplex PCR; the TCRdb copy retains only in-frame clones and omits some. The table includes about 300,000 clones, more than 85% detected once. The sequencing sample was made of peripheral blood. All receptors derive from a woman in her twenties or thirties with COVID-19, enrolled during active disease.

This chain links TRBV29-1 with TRBJ2-7; 9 bases fit TRBD2. The CDR3 is 13 residues long. With V trimmed by 5 bases and J by 3 bases, 5 bases remained unmatched. Germline V CDR1 and CDR2: SQVTM, ANQGSEA. The CDR3 here is CSVSGSGSYEQYF. CDR3 DNA: TGCAGCGTTTCGGGTAGCGGGAGCTACGAGCAGTACTTC.

V usage is TRBV28 and J usage is TRBJ2-7; 7 positions match TRBD2. V trimming: 7 bases; J trimming: 4 bases; junction bases outside the gene matches: 13. Germline CDR1 MDHEN, CDR2 SYDVKM. This CDR3 is built from 15 residues. The CDR3 sequence is CASTHGREAGYEQYF. The DNA of the CDR3 is TGTGCCAGCACCCACGGACGGGAGGCGGGATACGAGCAGTACTTC.

This rearrangement joins TRBV10-3 to TRBJ2-7; the D is unclear. Germline V lookup: CDR1 ENHRY, CDR2 SYGVKD. Between the trimmed V and J ends, which lost 0 bases and 0 bases, there was a span of 9 bases. This CDR3 contains 15 residues. The CDR3 sequence is CAISESNSFSYEQYF. CDR3 DNA sequence: TGTGCCATCAGTGAGTCAAACTCCTTCTCCTACGAGCAGTACTTC.

This chain uses TRBV5-5 with TRBJ2-5, with 10 bases matching TRBD2. The CDR3 spans 15 residues. Trimming removed 4 bases from V and 7 bases from J; junction bases left unmatched: 10. Germline loops: CDR1 SGHKS, CDR2 YYEKEE (reference sequence). CDR3 in amino acids: CASSAGSGRAVTQYF. CDR3 nucleotide sequence: TGTGCCAGCAGCGCCGGCAGCGGGAGGGCCGTGACCCAGTACTTC.

The rearrangement uses TRBV2 and TRBJ1-4, with a possible D match to TRBD1 (6 bases). This CDR3 is 14 amino acids long. V gave up 0 bases and J gave up 13 bases, with 15 bases separating them. Per the germline V gene, CDR1 is SNHLY and CDR2 is FYNNEI. In DNA, the CDR3 is TGTGCCAGCAGTGAAGCGAGGGGGGGATCGGGACTGTTTTTT. Protein sequence: CASSEARGGSGLFF.

V and J are TRBV3-1 (or the pseudogene TRBV3-2) and TRBJ1-3, with D perhaps matching TRBD1 (5 bases). V was pared by 1 base and J by 7 bases, with 14 bases between. This CDR3 has 15 residues. Per germline, CDR1 LGHDT and CDR2 YNNKEL (reference sequence). The chain's CDR3 is CASSQGDLAWNTIYF. The CDR3 coding sequence is TGTGCCAGCAGCCAAGGGGACTTGGCGTGGAACACCATATATTTT.

The CDR3 region is CASGLVLGANTEAFF. DNA for the CDR3: TGTGCTAGTGGTTTGGTACTAGGTGCGAACACTGAAGCTTTCTTT. The rearrangement joins TRBV12-5 to TRBJ1-1; D gene uncertain. This CDR3 region has 15 residues. The germline V and J ends were trimmed by 0 bases and 1 base, with 9 bases remaining between them. Germline V lookup: CDR1 LGHNT, CDR2 FRNRAP.

The chain is built from TRBV11-2 and TRBJ2-5; D might be TRBD2 (6 bases). The CDR3 totals 14 residues. The V end was cut by 1 base, the J end by 4 bases, with 10 bases between. CDR1 is SGHAT, CDR2 FQNNGV, per germline. CDR3 region: CASSLGGRLETQYF. CDR3 in DNA: TGTGCCAGCAGCTTAGGAGGGAGGTTAGAGACCCAGTACTTC.

The chain combines TRBV10-2 with TRBJ1-4, with D possibly being TRBD1 (5 bases). V was clipped by 8 bases and J by 2 bases, with 12 bases between them. Per the germline V gene, CDR1 is WSHSY and CDR2 is SAAADI. The CDR3 consists of 14 residues. As DNA, the CDR3 is TGCGCCAGCCGTCTGGGGCGCACTAATGAAAAACTGTTTTTT. Its translation is CASRLGRTNEKLFF.

The chain uses TRBV19 and TRBJ2-7; TRBD2 matches at 11 bases. There are 18 residues in the CDR3. J gave up 1 base and V 1 base, and 9 bases lay outside the gene matches. Germline lookup yields CDR1 LNHDA and CDR2 SQIVND (reference sequence). CDR3 coding DNA: TGTGCCAGTAGTATAGGGACACGACTAGCGGGAAATTCCTACGAGCAGTACTTC. Protein sequence: CASSIGTRLAGNSYEQYF.

J is TRBJ2-1 and V is TRBV7-3; perhaps TRBD2 as D (6 bases). Germline V gene sequence: CDR1 SGHTA, CDR2 FQGTGA. This CDR3 is built from 15 residues. V was shortened by 2 bases and J by 9 bases, with 17 bases between the two germline ends. In DNA form, the CDR3 reads TGTGCCAGCAGCTTAGGTCCCGGGGGTTTTGGTGAGCAGTTCTTC. Amino acid sequence: CASSLGPGGFGEQFF.

Of note for this clone: Other nucleotide sequences in the sample specify the same CDR3. The chain is built from TRBV3-1 (or the pseudogene TRBV3-2) and TRBJ1-1; tentative D call: TRBD1 (6 bases). CDR1 LGHDT and CDR2 YNNKEL come from the germline V gene (reference sequence). Between the trimmed V and J ends, which lost 4 bases and 6 bases, there was a span of 12 bases. CDR3 length equals 13 residues. The CDR3 DNA reads as TGTGCCAGCAGCCTACAGGGTGCCCCTGAAGCTTTCTTT. It codes for CASSLQGAPEAFF.

This chain uses TRBV3-1 (or the pseudogene TRBV3-2) with TRBJ1-2; TRBD1 agrees at 10 bases. V shed 1 base and J 7 bases; nucleotides not matched to a gene: 0. The CDR3 totals 13 residues. CDR1 is LGHDT, CDR2 YNNKEL, per germline (reference sequence). As DNA, the CDR3 is TGTGCCAGCAGCCAAGGGGACAGGGGTGGCTACACCTTC. This encodes CASSQGDRGGYTF.

In its sample, this clone was seen once. J is TRBJ1-2 and V is TRBV18, with a possible D match to TRBD1 (5 bases). CDR1 is KGHSH, CDR2 LQKENI, per germline. The CDR3 sequence is 14 residues long. Trimming shortened V by 1 base and J by 4 bases, and 10 bases separated the two germline ends. DNA of the CDR3: TGTGCCAGCTCACCACTTAAGGGGCCCTATGGCTACACCTTC. It is translated as CASSPLKGPYGYTF.

The genes are TRBV5-1 and TRBJ1-2; possibly TRBD1 for D (6 bases). V was trimmed by 0 bases and J by 8 bases, leaving 17 bases between them. CDR1 and CDR2 from the germline V gene are SGHRS and YFSETQ. The CDR3 runs to 15 residues. DNA of the CDR3: TGCGCCAGCAGCTTGGACGGGACACCGGGTAGCGGCTACACCTTC. It is translated as CASSLDGTPGSGYTF.

CDR3 sequence (DNA): TGCGCCAGCAGCTCACCTAGCGGGGTAAACCCTAGCACAGATACGCAGTATTTT. Its protein product is CASSSPSGVNPSTDTQYF. V usage is TRBV5-1 and J usage is TRBJ2-3, with 9 bases aligning to TRBD2. CDR1 is SGHRS, CDR2 YFSETQ, per germline. Trimming removed 3 bases from V and 0 bases from J; junction bases left unmatched: 11. The length of the CDR3 is 18 residues.

The chain is built from TRBV4-2 and TRBJ2-2; TRBD2 matches at 7 bases. The V segment lost 3 bases and the J segment 4 bases; nucleotides outside the gene matches: 5. In germline, CDR1 is LGHNA, CDR2 YNFKEQ. This CDR3 comprises 15 residues. The CDR3 region is CASSQLLASTGELFF. In DNA form, the CDR3 reads TGTGCCAGCAGCCAGCTACTAGCGAGCACCGGGGAGCTGTTTTTT.

This sequence joins TRBV15 and TRBJ1-1; D gene uncertain. This CDR3 contains 14 residues. V was trimmed by 0 bases and J by 6 bases, leaving 11 bases between them. The germline gives CDR1 LNHNV, CDR2 YYDKDF (reference sequence). CDR3 DNA sequence: TGTGCCACCAGCAGAGATCTCGAGGCATCTGAAGCTTTCTTT. This gives the protein CATSRDLEASEAFF.

V and J are TRBV7-3 and TRBJ2-1, with TRBD2 matching over 10 bases. Germline CDR1 SGHTA, CDR2 FQGTGA. The CDR3 is 13 amino acids. The V and J ends lost 0 bases and 15 bases, in that order; junction bases with no gene match: 5. The CDR3 spells CASSLTLAGDRFF. DNA for the CDR3: TGTGCCAGCAGCTTAACCCTAGCGGGAGATCGGTTCTTC.

The chain carries TRBV7-3 and TRBJ1-1, with D maybe TRBD1 (5 bases). CDR1 and CDR2 (germline): SGHTA, FQGTGA. The V and J ends lost 2 bases and 5 bases respectively, with 12 bases between them. This CDR3 spans 14 amino acids. The CDR3 loop reads CASSLGGEGTEAFF. CDR3 in DNA: TGTGCCAGCAGCTTAGGAGGGGAGGGAACTGAAGCTTTCTTT. Complete variable domain (other parts from reference TRBV7-3 and TRBJ1-1): GAGVSQTPSNKVTEKGKYVELRCDPISGHTALYWYRQSLGQGPEFLIYFQGTGAADDSGLPNDRFFAVRPEGSVSTLKIQRTERGDSAVYLCASSLGGEGTEAFFGQGTRLTVV.

This chain uses TRBV7-2 with TRBJ1-5, with TRBD1 as a possible D gene (5 bases). V dropped 1 base and J dropped 1 base, with 8 bases sitting between them. CDR1 and CDR2 (germline): SGHTA, FQGNSA. The length of the CDR3 is 15 residues. The CDR3 region is CASSLGGFSNQPQHF. The CDR3 DNA is TGTGCCAGCAGCTTAGGGGGCTTCAGCAATCAGCCCCAGCATTTT.